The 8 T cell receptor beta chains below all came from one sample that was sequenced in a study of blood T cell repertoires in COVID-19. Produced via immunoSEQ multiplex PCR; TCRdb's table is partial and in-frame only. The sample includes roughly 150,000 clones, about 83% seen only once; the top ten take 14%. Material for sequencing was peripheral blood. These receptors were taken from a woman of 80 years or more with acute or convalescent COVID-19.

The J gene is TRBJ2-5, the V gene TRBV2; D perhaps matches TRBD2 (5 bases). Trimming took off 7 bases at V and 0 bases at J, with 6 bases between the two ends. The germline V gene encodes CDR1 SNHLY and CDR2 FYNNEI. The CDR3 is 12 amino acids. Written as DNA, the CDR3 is TGTGCCAGCAACGGGGACCAAGAGACCCAGTACTTC. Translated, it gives CASNGDQETQYF.

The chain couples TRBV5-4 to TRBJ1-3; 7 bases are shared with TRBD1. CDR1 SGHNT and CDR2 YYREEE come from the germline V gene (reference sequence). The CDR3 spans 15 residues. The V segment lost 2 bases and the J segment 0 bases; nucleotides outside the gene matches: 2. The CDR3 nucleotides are TGTGCCAGCAGCTTACGACAGGGCTCTGGAAACACCATATATTTT. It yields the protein CASSLRQGSGNTIYF.

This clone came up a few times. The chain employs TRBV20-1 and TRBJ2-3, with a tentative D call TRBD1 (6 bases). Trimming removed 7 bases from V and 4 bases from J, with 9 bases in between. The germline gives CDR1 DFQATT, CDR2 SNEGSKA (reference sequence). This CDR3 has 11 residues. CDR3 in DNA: TGCAGTGTACAGGGCCCAGATACGCAGTATTTT. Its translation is CSVQGPDTQYF.

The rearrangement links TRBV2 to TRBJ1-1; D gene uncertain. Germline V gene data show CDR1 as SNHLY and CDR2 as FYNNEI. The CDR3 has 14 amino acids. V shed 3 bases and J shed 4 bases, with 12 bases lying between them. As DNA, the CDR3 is TGTGCCAGCAGTGAGGTGAGGTTGGGCACTGAAGCTTTCTTT. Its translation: CASSEVRLGTEAFF.

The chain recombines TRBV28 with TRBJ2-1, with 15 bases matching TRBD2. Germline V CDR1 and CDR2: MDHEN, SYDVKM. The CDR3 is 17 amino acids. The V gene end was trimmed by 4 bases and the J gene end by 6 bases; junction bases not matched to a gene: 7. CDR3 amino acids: CASSSWTSGRASNEQFF. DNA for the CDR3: TGTGCCAGCAGTTCGTGGACTAGCGGGAGGGCCTCCAATGAGCAGTTCTTC.

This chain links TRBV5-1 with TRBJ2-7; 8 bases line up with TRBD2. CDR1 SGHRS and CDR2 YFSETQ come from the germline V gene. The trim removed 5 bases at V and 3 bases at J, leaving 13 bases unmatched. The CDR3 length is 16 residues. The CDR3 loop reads CASSPGSSGAHYEQYF. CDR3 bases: TGCGCCAGCAGTCCAGGGAGTAGCGGGGCCCACTACGAGCAGTACTTC.

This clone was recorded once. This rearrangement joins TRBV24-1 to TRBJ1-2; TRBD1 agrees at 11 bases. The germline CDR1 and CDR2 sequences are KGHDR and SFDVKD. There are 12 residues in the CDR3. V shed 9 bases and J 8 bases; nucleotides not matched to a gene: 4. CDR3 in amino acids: CATWGQGDGYTF. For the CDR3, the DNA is TGTGCCACCTGGGGACAGGGGGACGGCTACACCTTC.

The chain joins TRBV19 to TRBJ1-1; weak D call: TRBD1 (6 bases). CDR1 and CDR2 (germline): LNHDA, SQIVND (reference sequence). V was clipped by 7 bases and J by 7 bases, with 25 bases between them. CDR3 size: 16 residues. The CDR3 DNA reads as TGTGCCAGTATGGGGGGGCCCGGGCCCCAAACGGGTGAAGCTTTCTTT. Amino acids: CASMGGPGPQTGEAFF. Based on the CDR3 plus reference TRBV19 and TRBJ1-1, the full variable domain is DGGITQSPKYLFRKEGQNVTLSCEQNLNHDAMYWYRQDPGQGLRLIYYSQIVNDFQKGDIAEGYSVSREKKESFPLTVTSAQKNPTAFYLCASMGGPGPQTGEAFFGQGTRLTVV.